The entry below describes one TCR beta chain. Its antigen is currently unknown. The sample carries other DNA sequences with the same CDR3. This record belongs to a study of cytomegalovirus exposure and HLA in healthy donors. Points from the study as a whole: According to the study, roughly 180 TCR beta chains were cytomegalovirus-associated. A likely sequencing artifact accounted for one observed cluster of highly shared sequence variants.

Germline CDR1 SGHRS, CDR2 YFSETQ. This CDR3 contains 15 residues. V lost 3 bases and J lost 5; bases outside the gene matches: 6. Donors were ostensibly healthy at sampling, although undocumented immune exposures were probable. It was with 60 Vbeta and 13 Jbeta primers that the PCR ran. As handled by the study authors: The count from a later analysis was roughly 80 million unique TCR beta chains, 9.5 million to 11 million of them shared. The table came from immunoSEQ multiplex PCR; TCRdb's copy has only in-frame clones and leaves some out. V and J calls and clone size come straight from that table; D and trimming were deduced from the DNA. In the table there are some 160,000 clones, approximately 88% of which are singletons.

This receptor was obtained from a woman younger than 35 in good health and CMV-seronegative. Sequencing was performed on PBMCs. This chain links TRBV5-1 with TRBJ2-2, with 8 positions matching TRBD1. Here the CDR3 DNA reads TGCGCCAGCAGCTCAGGACAGGGAGATACCGGGGAGCTGTTTTTT. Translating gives CASSSGQGDTGELFF.